The 24 T cell receptor beta chains reported below all come from one sample, sequenced in a study of cytomegalovirus exposure and HLA in healthy donors. The PCR employed 60 Vbeta primers together with 13 Jbeta primers. This table comes from immunoSEQ multiplex PCR, and its TCRdb copy is limited to in-frame clones, with some not included. Counted here are more than 65,000 clones, roughly 80% occurring once; the ten biggest clones make up 20% to 25%. The sample taken for sequencing was PBMCs. The receptor set was obtained from a woman between 40 and 55 years old in good health and CMV-seropositive.

The chain has TRBV30 and TRBJ1-2; a weak D match, TRBD1 (6 bases). This CDR3 is built from 15 residues. Per the germline V gene, CDR1 is GTSNPN and CDR2 is SVGIG (reference sequence). Trimming shortened V by 2 bases and J by 3 bases, and 16 bases separated the two germline ends. The DNA for the CDR3 is TGTGCCTGGAGTCGGGGGGGCGGACGATACTATGGCTACACCTTC. Translating it yields CAWSRGGGRYYGYTF.

The rearrangement links TRBV4-1 to TRBJ2-7, with TRBD2 matching 10 bases. Germline assignment: CDR1 MGHRA and CDR2 YSYEKL. This CDR3 region has 15 residues. V was clipped by 6 bases and J by 5 bases; unmatched bases: 10. CDR3 nucleotide sequence: TGCGCCAGCAGGGGGGGAACTAGCGGGAAGGACGAGCAGTACTTC. Its translation: CASRGGTSGKDEQYF.

This chain joins TRBV6-1 and TRBJ2-4; D is possibly TRBD1 (8 bases). CDR3 length equals 14 residues. CDR1 is MNHNS and CDR2 is SASEGT in the germline V gene. The V and J ends lost 7 bases and 5 bases respectively, with 15 bases between them. CDR3 nucleotides: TGTGCCAGCATTCACAGGGGGGGGGAAAACATTCAGTACTTC. It translates to CASIHRGGENIQYF.

As DNA, the CDR3 is TGTGCCAGCTCACAAATCCTGCCGGGACAACAAGAGACCCAGTACTTC. Translating gives CASSQILPGQQETQYF. This chain joins TRBV18 and TRBJ2-5; possibly TRBD1 for D (6 bases). Between the trimmed V and J ends, which lost 4 bases and 2 bases, there was a span of 17 bases. Germline CDR1 KGHSH, CDR2 LQKENI. CDR3 length equals 16 residues.

The V and J genes are TRBV5-4 and TRBJ2-7; weak D call: TRBD2 (5 bases). Per the germline V gene, CDR1 is SGHNT and CDR2 is YYREEE (reference sequence). The CDR3 contains 13 residues. V lost 2 bases and J 6 bases, leaving 12 bases between the germline ends. Here the CDR3 reads CASSFGESGEQYF. Written as DNA, the CDR3 is TGTGCCAGCAGCTTCGGGGAGTCGGGCGAGCAGTACTTC. Supplemented by reference TRBV5-4 and TRBJ2-7, the full variable domain reads ETGVTQSPTHLIKTRGQQVTLRCSSQSGHNTVSWYQQALGQGPQFIFQYYREEENGRGNFPPRFSGLQFPNYSSELNVNALELDDSALYLCASSFGESGEQYFGPGTRLTVT.

The V call is TRBV2, the J call TRBJ1-6; no definite D call. Trimming pared 3 bases from V and 0 bases from J, leaving 6 bases between. CDR3 length: 15 amino acids. The germline V gene has CDR1 SNHLY and CDR2 FYNNEI. CDR3 loop: CASSEFSSYNSPLHF. CDR3 nucleotide sequence: TGTGCCAGCAGTGAGTTTAGCTCCTATAATTCACCCCTCCACTTT.

V gene TRBV7-2 combines with J gene TRBJ1-1; 10 bases match TRBD1. Germline CDR1 reads SGHTA; CDR2 reads FQGNSA. The CDR3 is 14 residues long. The V and J ends lost 5 bases and 4 bases, in that order; junction bases with no gene match: 4. The chain's CDR3 is CASSPRTGGTEAFF. CDR3 bases: TGTGCCAGCAGCCCAAGGACAGGGGGCACTGAAGCTTTCTTT.

This clone is medium-sized (0.01 to 0.1%). This chain joins TRBV6-1 and TRBJ2-7, with 9 bases lining up with TRBD1. CDR1 and CDR2 from the germline V gene are MNHNS and SASEGT. The CDR3 totals 13 residues. V lost 10 bases, J lost 5 bases, and 9 bases stayed unmatched. The CDR3 spells CATTGTGLNEQYF. The CDR3 nucleotides are TGTGCCACCACCGGGACAGGGCTAAACGAGCAGTACTTC.

This clone has more than one count but fewer than ten. This chain links TRBV7-8 with TRBJ2-2; D might be TRBD2 (7 bases). The CDR3 sequence is 17 residues long. In germline, CDR1 is SGHVS, CDR2 FQNEAQ. V was clipped by 1 base and J by 5 bases, with 17 bases between them. As DNA, the CDR3 is TGTGCCAGCAGCTTAGTAGGGGGGGCGATTAGAACCGGGGAGCTGTTTTTT. Protein: CASSLVGGAIRTGELFF. The full variable domain, in which reference TRBV7-8 and TRBJ2-2 provide the parts outside the CDR3, is GAGVSQSPRYKVAKRGQDVALRCDPISGHVSLFWYQQALGQGPEFLTYFQNEAQLDKSGLPSDRFFAERPEGSVSTLKIQRTQQEDSAVYLCASSLVGGAIRTGELFFGEGSRLTVL.

This clone was counted a single time. The chain combines TRBV28 with TRBJ2-2, with 7 bases matching TRBD1. The germline gives CDR1 MDHEN, CDR2 SYDVKM. V lost 1 base, J lost 5 bases, and 10 bases stayed unmatched. The CDR3 sequence is 17 residues long. The CDR3 sequence: CASSLLGQGVITGELFF. CDR3 nucleotide sequence: TGTGCCAGCAGTTTATTGGGGCAGGGGGTAATAACCGGGGAGCTGTTTTTT.

CDR3 bases: TGCGCCAGCAGCCAAGACAGGGGCCTTAACGAGCAGTACTTC. This encodes CASSQDRGLNEQYF. This chain links TRBV4-1 with TRBJ2-7; D might be TRBD1 (6 bases). CDR3 length equals 14 residues. V lost 0 bases, J lost 5 bases, and 11 bases lay in between. Germline V gene sequence: CDR1 MGHRA, CDR2 YSYEKL.

This sequence joins TRBV18 and TRBJ2-7; 9 nucleotides agree with TRBD1. This CDR3 is 14 amino acids long. J lost 6 bases, V lost 8 bases, and 11 bases had no gene match. The V gene's germline CDR1 is KGHSH and CDR2 LQKENI. The CDR3 is CASLPGTGWGEQYF. The CDR3, as DNA: TGTGCCAGCCTCCCTGGGACAGGGTGGGGCGAGCAGTACTTC.

The rearrangement links TRBV2 to TRBJ1-5; D uncertain. V was clipped by 7 bases and J by 0 bases, with 13 bases between them. The CDR3 is 15 amino acids. In germline, CDR1 is SNHLY, CDR2 FYNNEI. The DNA of the CDR3 is TGTGCCAGCACCCTCGCGGGGATTAGCAATCAGCCCCAGCATTTT. It yields the protein CASTLAGISNQPQHF.

This sequence joins TRBV7-9 and TRBJ2-2; 12 nucleotides line up with TRBD2. The CDR3 totals 17 residues. V lost 1 base and J lost 2; bases outside the gene matches: 2. Germline assignment: CDR1 SEHNR and CDR2 FQNEAQ (reference sequence). The CDR3 sequence is CASSLGTSGINTGELFF. In DNA form, the CDR3 reads TGTGCCAGCAGCTTAGGGACTAGCGGGATTAACACCGGGGAGCTGTTTTTT. Based on the CDR3 plus reference TRBV7-9 and TRBJ2-2, the full variable domain is DTGVSQNPRHKITKRGQNVTFRCDPISEHNRLYWYRQTLGQGPEFLTYFQNEAQLEKSRLLSDRFSAERPKGSFSTLEIQRTEQGDSAMYLCASSLGTSGINTGELFFGEGSRLTVL.

By frequency in the sample, this clone is medium-sized (0.01 to 0.1%). J is TRBJ1-4 and V is TRBV28; 7 nucleotides align to TRBD1. CDR1 MDHEN and CDR2 SYDVKM come from the germline V gene. The CDR3 spans 16 residues. V shed 3 bases, J shed 0 bases, and the junction held 4 bases outside the gene matches. Here the CDR3 DNA reads TGTGCCAGCAGTTTTTTGCAGGGGGCAACTAATGAAAAACTGTTTTTT. Translated: CASSFLQGATNEKLFF.

Only one count was recorded for this clone. The chain has TRBV4-1 and TRBJ2-5; TRBD2 agrees at 8 bases. This CDR3 has 18 residues. V shed 0 bases and J 0 bases; nucleotides not matched to a gene: 9. Germline CDR1 MGHRA, CDR2 YSYEKL. The CDR3, as DNA: TGCGCCAGCAGCCAAGACACCCGAGCGGGAGTGTACCAAGAGACCCAGTACTTC. Its translation is CASSQDTRAGVYQETQYF.

This clone was observed a few times. The chain employs TRBV29-1 and TRBJ2-7, with TRBD1 identical over 9 bases. CDR1 SQVTM and CDR2 ANQGSEA come from the germline V gene. This CDR3 region has 13 residues. Trimming cost V 6 bases and J 2 bases; bases outside gene matches: 5. DNA for the CDR3: TGCAGCGTGCCGGGACAGGGAGCCTACGAGCAGTACTTC. Translated, it gives CSVPGQGAYEQYF.

The chain joins TRBV6-5 to TRBJ2-1; 9 positions agree with TRBD2. The V segment lost 8 bases and the J segment 5 bases; nucleotides outside the gene matches: 7. The CDR3 spans 14 residues. CDR1 is MNHEY, CDR2 SVGAGI, per germline. The chain's CDR3 is CASRGAGGDNEQFF. CDR3 bases: TGTGCCAGCCGCGGAGCGGGGGGCGACAATGAGCAGTTCTTC.

The genes are TRBV5-1 and TRBJ1-2, with 7 bases fitting TRBD1. The CDR3 length is 15 residues. The J segment lost 7 bases and the V segment lost 1 base, leaving 10 bases of the junction unmatched. CDR1 and CDR2 (germline): SGHRS, YFSETQ. The CDR3 reads CASSLSFQGGGGYTF. The CDR3 region has the DNA TGCGCCAGCAGCTTGAGCTTTCAGGGGGGAGGTGGCTACACCTTC. The variable domain in full, completed from reference TRBV5-1 and TRBJ1-2, reads KAGVTQTPRYLIKTRGQQVTLSCSPISGHRSVSWYQQTPGQGLQFLFEYFSETQRNKGNFPGRFSGRQFSNSRSEMNVSTLELGDSALYLCASSLSFQGGGGYTFGSGTRLTVV.

The J gene is TRBJ2-3, the V gene TRBV30; TRBD2 is a possible D gene (6 bases). V lost 5 bases, J lost 3 bases, and 9 bases lay in between. CDR1 and CDR2 (germline): GTSNPN, SVGIG (reference sequence). CDR3 length: 12 amino acids. DNA for the CDR3: TGTGCCTGGGACGGAGGGACAGATACGCAGTATTTT. It specifies CAWDGGTDTQYF.

The CDR3 nucleotides read TGCGCCAGCGCAACAATCCCCTCCTACGAGCAGTACTTC. Translated, it gives CASATIPSYEQYF. This chain joins TRBV4-1 and TRBJ2-7, with D unresolved. This CDR3 has 13 residues. Germline CDR1 reads MGHRA; CDR2 reads YSYEKL. Trimming took off 8 bases at V and 0 bases at J, with 11 bases between the two ends.

The V and J genes are TRBV6-1 and TRBJ1-3; no clear D. CDR3 length: 15 amino acids. Germline values: CDR1 MNHNS, CDR2 SASEGT. V dropped 6 bases and J dropped 2 bases, with 14 bases sitting between them. In DNA form, the CDR3 reads TGTGCCAGCAGAGGGAGGGTGAGAGCTGGAAACACCATATATTTT. This gives the protein CASRGRVRAGNTIYF.

The chain has TRBV29-1 and TRBJ1-5, with no clear D. The CDR3 has 13 residues. CDR1 SQVTM and CDR2 ANQGSEA come from the germline V gene. V was pared by 4 bases and J by 0 bases, with 7 bases between. The CDR3 DNA follows: TGCAGCGTTGGAGGGCATAGCAATCAGCCCCAGCATTTT. Its protein is CSVGGHSNQPQHF.

The chain uses TRBV2 and TRBJ2-3; D not certain. The germline V and J ends were trimmed by 5 bases and 9 bases, with 12 bases remaining between them. The length of the CDR3 is 12 residues. The V gene's germline CDR1 is SNHLY and CDR2 FYNNEI. CDR3 bases: TGTGCCAGCAGTAACAGCTGGTCGACGCAGTATTTT. Amino acid sequence: CASSNSWSTQYF.